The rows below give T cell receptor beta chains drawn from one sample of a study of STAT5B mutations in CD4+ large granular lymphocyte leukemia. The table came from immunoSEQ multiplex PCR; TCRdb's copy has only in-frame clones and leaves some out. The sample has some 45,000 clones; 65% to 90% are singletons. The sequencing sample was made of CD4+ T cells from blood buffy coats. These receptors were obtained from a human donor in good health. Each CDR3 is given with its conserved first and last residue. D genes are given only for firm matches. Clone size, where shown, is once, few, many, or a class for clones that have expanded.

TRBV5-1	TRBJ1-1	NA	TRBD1	TGCGCCAGCAGCCCGACAGGGGCAAACACTGAAGCTTTCTTT	CASSPTGANTEAFF
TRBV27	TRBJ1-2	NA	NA	TGTGCCAGCAGTTTACCAGGGCAGGGCTACACCTTC	CASSLPGQGYTF
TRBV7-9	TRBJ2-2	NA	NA	TGTGCCAGCACTTCACAGGGTCCCGGGGAGCTGTTTTTT	CASTSQGPGELFF
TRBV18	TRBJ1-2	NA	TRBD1	TGTGCCAGCTCGACCGACAGGGGGAACTATGGCTACACCTTC	CASSTDRGNYGYTF
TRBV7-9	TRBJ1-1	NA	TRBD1	TGTGCCAGCAGCCCCAGGACAGGGTCAACTGAAGCTTTCTTT	CASSPRTGSTEAFF
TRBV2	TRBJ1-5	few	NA	TGTGCCAGCAGTGTAAAATACGGCGGCAATCAGCCCCAGCATTTT	CASSVKYGGNQPQHF
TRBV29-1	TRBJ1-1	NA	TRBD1	TGCAGCGTTGCGGGACAGGGTTTTTTTGCTGAAGCTTTCTTT	CSVAGQGFFAEAFF
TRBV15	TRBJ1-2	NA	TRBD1	TGTGCCACCAGCCCCCGGACAGGGGTCTATGGCTACACCTTC	CATSPRTGVYGYTF
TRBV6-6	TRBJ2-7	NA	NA	TGTGCCAGCACTCCAGCGGGCGGATCTCTTACCTACGAGCAGTACTTC	CASTPAGGSLTYEQYF
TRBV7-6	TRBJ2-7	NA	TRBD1	TGTGCCAGCAGCTTAGGGACCGGGACAGATCACTCCTACGAGCAGTACTTC	CASSLGTGTDHSYEQYF
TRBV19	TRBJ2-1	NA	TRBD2	TGTGCCAGTAGTATAGCAACTAGCGGGAGTCGAAATGAGCAGTTCTTC	CASSIATSGSRNEQFF
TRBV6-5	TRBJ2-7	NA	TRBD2	TGTGCCAGCAGTTACGGGGCGGGAGGTGCAGCCTACGAGCAGTACTTC	CASSYGAGGAAYEQYF
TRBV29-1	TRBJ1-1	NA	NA	TGCAGCGTTGTGAGGGATGGTCTGGGTGAAGCTTTCTTT	CSVVRDGLGEAFF
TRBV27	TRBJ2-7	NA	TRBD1	TGTGCCAGCAGTCTATCCGGGACAGGGCTTTCCTACGAGCAGTACTTC	CASSLSGTGLSYEQYF
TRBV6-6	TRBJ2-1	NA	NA	TGTGCCAGCAGTCCTAACAATGAGCAGTTCTTC	CASSPNNEQFF
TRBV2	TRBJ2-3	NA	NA	TGTGCCAGCAGTGGCATCATCGGGGGTGATACGCAGTATTTT	CASSGIIGGDTQYF
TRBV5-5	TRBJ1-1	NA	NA	TGTGCCAGCAGCACCCCTGTCCAGGGTTGGACTGAAGCTTTCTTT	CASSTPVQGWTEAFF
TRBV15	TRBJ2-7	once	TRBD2	TGTGCCACCAGCTCACCGGGACTAGCGGGATCCTCGGGCGAGCAGTACTTC	CATSSPGLAGSSGEQYF
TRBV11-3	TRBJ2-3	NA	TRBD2	TGTGCCAGCAGCTTATCCCCTAGCGGGAGCGATACGCAGTATTTT	CASSLSPSGSDTQYF
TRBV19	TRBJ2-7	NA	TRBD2	TGTGCCAGTAGAGGCACTAGCGGGGCGGTCGAGCAGTACTTC	CASRGTSGAVEQYF
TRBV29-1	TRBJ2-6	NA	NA	TGCAGCGTTCCCTTGGGGGGTCCTGGGGCCAACGTCCTGACTTTC	CSVPLGGPGANVLTF
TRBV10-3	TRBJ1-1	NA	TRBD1	TGTGCCATCAGGGGGGACAGGGCAGGCCCTGAAGCTTTCTTT	CAIRGDRAGPEAFF
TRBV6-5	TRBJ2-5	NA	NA	TGTGCCAGCAGTTACTCGTACGGGATCGGGGAGACCCAGTACTTC	CASSYSYGIGETQYF
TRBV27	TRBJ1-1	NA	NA	TGTGCCAGCAGTTTATTGGGCAGGACTAGTTATGAAGCTTTCTTT	CASSLLGRTSYEAFF
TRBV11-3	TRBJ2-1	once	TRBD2	TGTGCCAGCAGCTTACATCCGGGACTAGCGGGAAACAATGAGCAGTTCTTC	CASSLHPGLAGNNEQFF
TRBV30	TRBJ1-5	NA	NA	TGTGCCTGGGGAATCCGGTATAGCAATCAGCCCCAGCATTTT	CAWGIRYSNQPQHF
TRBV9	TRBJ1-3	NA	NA	TGTGCCAGCAGCCCACAGGGCTCTGGAAACACCATATATTTT	CASSPQGSGNTIYF
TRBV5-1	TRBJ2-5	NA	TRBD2	TGCGCCAGCAGCTTAGGACTAGCGGGAGAGGGGGAGACCCAGTACTTC	CASSLGLAGEGETQYF
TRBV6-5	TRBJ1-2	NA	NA	TGTGCCAGCAGTTACAGGGAAAGTGATGGCTACACCTTC	CASSYRESDGYTF
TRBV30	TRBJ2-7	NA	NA	TGTGCCTGGAGTGTTTATGGGGGCCTAACGGTGCAGTACTTC	CAWSVYGGLTVQYF
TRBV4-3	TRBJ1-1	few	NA	TGCGCCAGCAGCCCTCGGGAGGGGGCTGAAGCTTTCTTT	CASSPREGAEAFF
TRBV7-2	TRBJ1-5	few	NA	TGTGCCAGCAGCCCGAGCCAGGGAGGGTATCAGCCCCAGCATTTT	CASSPSQGGYQPQHF
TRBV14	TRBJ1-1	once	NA	TGTGCCAGCAGCCAAGATCTACGGGGTCTTAGAGGCGCTTTCTTT	CASSQDLRGLRGAFF
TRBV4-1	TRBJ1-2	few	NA	TGCGCCAGCAGCCAAGCAACGACAGCCTCTAACTATGGCTACACCTTC	CASSQATTASNYGYTF
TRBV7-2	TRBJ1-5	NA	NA	TGTGCCAGCAGCTTAAGGTACGGTGAAAATCAGCCCCAGCATTTT	CASSLRYGENQPQHF
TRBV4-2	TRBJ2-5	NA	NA	TGTGCCAGCAGCCTCTCCTGGGTCGGCAAAGAGACCCAGTACTTC	CASSLSWVGKETQYF
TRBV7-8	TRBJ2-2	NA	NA	TGTGCCAGCAGCCTTCAGCGGGTCCCGGCAGGCGGGGAGCTGTTTTTT	CASSLQRVPAGGELFF
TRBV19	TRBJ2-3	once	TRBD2	TGTGCCAGTAGTATAGGGCCGGGGGGTCCTAGCACAGATACGCAGTATTTT	CASSIGPGGPSTDTQYF
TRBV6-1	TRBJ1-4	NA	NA	TGTGCCAGCAGTGACCCCCCCGCGGGGAATGAAAAACTGTTTTTT	CASSDPPAGNEKLFF
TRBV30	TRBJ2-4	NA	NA	TGTGCCTGGAGTGTTGTTAGCCCAGCCAAAAACATTCAGTACTTC	CAWSVVSPAKNIQYF
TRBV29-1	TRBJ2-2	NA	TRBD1	TGCAGCGTTGACGGGACAGGGGCTACCGGGGAGCTGTTTTTT	CSVDGTGATGELFF